The clone carrying this TCR beta chain was seen repeatedly, ten times or more. The antigen is unknown. These data belong to a study of Graves' ophthalmopathy and Graves' hyperthyroidism. Study-level findings and limits: The model predicted ophthalmopathy progression with roughly 70% sensitivity and less than 85% specificity.

With V trimmed by 6 bases and J by 2 bases, 4 bases remained unmatched. This CDR3 has 13 residues. The germline CDR1 and CDR2 sequences are WSHSY and SAAADI. The TCR beta CDR3 regions underwent amplification from RNA transcripts. Investigators did first-round RT-PCR with HTBI primers, then second-round multiplex PCR. TCRdb called the multiplex PCR reads again in MiXCR, with one record for every CDR3 protein. The repertoire holds around 600,000 distinct CDR3 sequences, with under 50% as singletons. In donors with ophthalmopathy, activity was moderate-to-severe, with CAS ≥3, NOSPECS ≥4 and duration under 3 months. Diagnoses were established from clinical symptoms, serum thyroxine, TRAb, thyroid ultrasound and orbital computed tomography.

The chain joins TRBV10-2 to TRBJ2-7, with 7 nucleotides matching TRBD1. The TCR sequence derives from an adult man with Graves' ophthalmopathy. Sequencing was done on a sample of peripheral blood. The CDR3 sequence is CASRDRSTYEQYF. The CDR3 nucleotides read TGCGCCAGCAGGGACAGGTCGACCTACGAGCAGTACTTC.